Below are 30 T cell receptor beta chains sequenced from a single sample in a study of blood T cell repertoires in COVID-19. The data were produced by immunoSEQ multiplex PCR, yet TCRdb's version contains in-frame clones alone and is incomplete. The sample holds a few hundred thousand clones, around nine tenths seen once. The sample was PBMCs or T cells enriched from blood (not recorded which). These receptors were obtained from a woman between 45 and 65 years old with acute COVID-19.

V usage is TRBV14 and J usage is TRBJ2-2; a possible D gene is TRBD2 (6 bases). CDR3 length equals 15 residues. The V end lost 1 base, the J end lost 6 bases, and 12 bases lay between the germline ends. Germline CDR1 is SGHDN and CDR2 is FVKESK. CDR3 protein: CASSQAGVYPGELFF. In nucleotides, the CDR3 is TGTGCCAGCAGCCAAGCGGGAGTTTACCCCGGGGAGCTGTTTTTT.

This sequence joins TRBV6-1 and TRBJ2-3; a possible D gene is TRBD2 (6 bases). From germline, CDR1 is MNHNS and CDR2 SASEGT. This CDR3 region has 16 residues. V was cut by 4 bases and J by 1 base, with 15 bases left in between. As DNA, the CDR3 is TGTGCCAGCAGTGGTTTTCACGGGAGCGGCACAGATACGCAGTATTTT. Its translation is CASSGFHGSGTDTQYF.

The gene calls are TRBV12-3 or TRBV12-4 and TRBJ1-1, with no clear D. V shed 4 bases and J shed 4 bases, with 7 bases lying between them. This CDR3 spans 12 amino acids. CDR3 DNA sequence: TGTGCCAGCAGTTACTCGTTCACTGAAGCTTTCTTT. It specifies CASSYSFTEAFF.

The chain couples TRBV9 to TRBJ2-1, with TRBD2 as a possible D gene (5 bases). Germline CDR1 reads SGDLS; CDR2 reads YYNGEE. With 4 bases removed from V and 2 bases from J, the gap between germline ends came to 10 bases. CDR3 length: 14 residues. CDR3 protein: CASSPTRTYNEQFF. CDR3 coding DNA: TGTGCCAGCAGCCCTACTAGAACCTACAATGAGCAGTTCTTC. Full variable domain (rest looked up from reference TRBV9 and TRBJ2-1): DSGVTQTPKHLITATGQRVTLRCSPRSGDLSVYWYQQSLDQGLQFLIQYYNGEERAKGNILERFSAQQFPDLHSELNLSSLELGDSALYFCASSPTRTYNEQFFGPGTRLTVL.

This sequence joins TRBV16 and TRBJ2-7; D possibly corresponds to TRBD2 (6 bases). The germline V gene has CDR1 KGHSY and CDR2 FQNENV. The V end lost 2 bases, the J end lost 5 bases, and 10 bases lay between the germline ends. This CDR3 spans 13 amino acids. The CDR3 DNA is TGTGCCAGCAGCCAAGGTCGGGGGAACGAGCAGTACTTC. Translation: CASSQGRGNEQYF. The variable domain in full, with the rest retrieved from reference TRBV16 and TRBJ2-7, is GEEVAQTPKHLVRGEGQKAKLYCAPIKGHSYVFWYQQVLKNEFKFLISFQNENVFDETGMPKERFSAKCLPNSPCSLEIQATKLEDSAVYFCASSQGRGNEQYFGPGTRLTVT.

J is TRBJ2-7 and V is TRBV6-6; 7 nucleotides line up with TRBD1. The CDR3 covers 15 residues. From germline, CDR1 is MNHNY and CDR2 SVGAGI (reference sequence). V gave up 7 bases and J gave up 6 bases; unmatched junction bases: 15. The CDR3 DNA reads TGTGCCAGCACCGCCTCACGGGACAGACGTCTCGAGCAGTACTTC. Protein product: CASTASRDRRLEQYF.

This clone appeared a single time. The V and J genes are TRBV7-8 and TRBJ2-1; 13 bases are shared with TRBD2. This CDR3 contains 17 residues. V lost 1 base to trimming and J lost 7 bases; unmatched junction nucleotides: 7. Germline V lookup: CDR1 SGHVS, CDR2 FQNEAQ. CDR3 in DNA: TGTGCCAGCAGCTTAGTAGTCCGGACTAGCGGGAGTAATGAGCAGTTCTTC. This sequence encodes CASSLVVRTSGSNEQFF.

The V gene is TRBV27, the J gene TRBJ2-1; weak D call: TRBD2 (5 bases). The CDR3 totals 11 residues. Germline V gives CDR1 MNHEY, CDR2 SMNVEV (reference sequence). Trimming left V 8 bases short and J 4 bases short, with 6 bases between. CDR3 loop: CASSGYNEQFF. The DNA for the CDR3 is TGTGCCAGCTCGGGGTACAATGAGCAGTTCTTC.

V gene TRBV7-2 combines with J gene TRBJ2-2, with TRBD1 matching 7 bases. Germline CDR1 reads SGHTA; CDR2 reads FQGNSA. CDR3 length equals 15 residues. V trimming: 5 bases; J trimming: 1 base; junction bases outside the gene matches: 4. CDR3 DNA sequence: TGTGCCAGCAGCCTAACAGGGGTGAACACCGGGGAGCTGTTTTTT. Its protein is CASSLTGVNTGELFF. The whole variable domain, remainder taken from reference TRBV7-2 and TRBJ2-2, is GAGVSQSPSNKVTEKGKDVELRCDPISGHTALYWYRQSLGQGLEFLIYFQGNSAPDKSGLPSDRFSAERTGGSVSTLTIQRTQQEDSAVYLCASSLTGVNTGELFFGEGSRLTVL.

The genes are TRBV6-1 and TRBJ2-2, with 10 bases lining up with TRBD2. The V and J ends lost 2 bases and 6 bases, in that order; junction bases with no gene match: 6. The germline V gene has CDR1 MNHNS and CDR2 SASEGT. The CDR3 spans 16 residues. The CDR3 sequence is CASSESLAGVAGELFF. DNA of the CDR3: TGTGCCAGCAGTGAATCGCTAGCGGGAGTGGCCGGGGAGCTGTTTTTT.

V gene TRBV20-1 combines with J gene TRBJ1-6; maybe TRBD1 (6 bases). The CDR3 consists of 14 residues. CDR1 and CDR2 (germline): DFQATT, SNEGSKA (reference sequence). Trimming took 3 bases from V and 9 from J, leaving 15 bases between them. CDR3 in amino acids: CSASRDIGISPLHF. The CDR3 DNA is TGCAGTGCTAGTCGGGACATAGGAATTTCACCCCTCCACTTT.

This chain connects TRBV10-3 to TRBJ2-3; the match to TRBD2 covers 7 bases. V shed 2 bases and J 0 bases; nucleotides not matched to a gene: 5. The CDR3 has 16 residues. Germline V gene data show CDR1 as ENHRY and CDR2 as SYGVKD. CDR3 residues: CAISEKSGGSTDTQYF. CDR3 sequence (DNA): TGTGCCATCAGTGAGAAGTCGGGGGGTAGCACAGATACGCAGTATTTT.

V is TRBV11-2 and J is TRBJ1-3; D ambiguous. Germline CDR1 is SGHAT and CDR2 is FQNNGV. Trimming removed 3 bases at V and 3 bases at J, with 3 bases between. The CDR3 extends over 12 amino acids. In nucleotides, the CDR3 is TGTGCCAGCAGCTTCAATGGAAACACCATATATTTT. Amino acids: CASSFNGNTIYF.

The chain has TRBV9 and TRBJ1-4, with 8 bases fitting TRBD1. V was clipped by 4 bases and J by 8 bases; unmatched bases: 13. The CDR3 extends over 16 amino acids. Germline V gene lookup returns CDR1 SGDLS and CDR2 YYNGEE. The CDR3 sequence is CASSPGQGPIGEKLFF. CDR3 nucleotide sequence: TGTGCCAGCAGCCCTGGACAGGGCCCAATAGGGGAAAAACTGTTTTTT.

V usage is TRBV5-1 and J usage is TRBJ2-3; TRBD2 matches at 9 bases. V lost 3 bases, J lost 1 base, and 0 bases stayed unmatched. Germline V lookup: CDR1 SGHRS, CDR2 YFSETQ. There are 14 residues in the CDR3. CDR3 nucleotides: TGCGCCAGCAGCTGGACTAGCGGCACAGATACGCAGTATTTT. Residues: CASSWTSGTDTQYF.

V is TRBV13 and J is TRBJ2-3, with 7 nucleotides matching TRBD2. CDR1 and CDR2 from the germline V gene are PRHDT and FYEKMQ (reference sequence). The CDR3 sequence is 14 residues long. J was trimmed by 9 bases and V by 0 bases; bases with no gene match: 6. CDR3 in DNA: TGTGCCAGCAGCTTAGGCTGGCGGGAGATCACGCAGTATTTT. It specifies CASSLGWREITQYF.

The chain carries TRBV25-1 and TRBJ2-1; D may be TRBD1 (5 bases). CDR3 length equals 12 residues. Germline loops: CDR1 MGHDK, CDR2 SYGVNS. Trimming removed 1 base at V and 9 bases at J, with 7 bases between. CDR3 region: CASSESRAEQFF. CDR3 nucleotides: TGTGCCAGCAGTGAATCCAGGGCTGAGCAGTTCTTC.

This chain links TRBV27 with TRBJ1-1, with unresolved D. The V end lost 7 bases, the J end lost 3 bases, and 18 bases lay between the germline ends. The CDR3 has 15 residues. CDR1 MNHEY and CDR2 SMNVEV come from the germline V gene (reference sequence). The CDR3 nucleotides read TGTGCCAGCAAACGGTGGTCCCCTGATGACACTGAAGCTTTCTTT. Translation: CASKRWSPDDTEAFF.

The chain combines TRBV28 with TRBJ1-2; TRBD1 is a possible D gene (5 bases). Germline CDR1 and CDR2: MDHEN and SYDVKM. The CDR3 loop spans 15 amino acids. V dropped 3 bases and J dropped 4 bases, with 15 bases sitting between them. The CDR3 sequence: CASSLGQGWSYGYTF. CDR3 in DNA: TGTGCCAGCAGTTTGGGTCAGGGATGGAGCTATGGCTACACCTTC.

V gene TRBV29-1 combines with J gene TRBJ1-2; possible D gene TRBD1, 5 bases. The germline gives CDR1 SQVTM, CDR2 ANQGSEA. The CDR3 totals 12 residues. V gave up 5 bases and J gave up 7 bases, with 14 bases separating them. The CDR3 loop is CSVTLWGGGYTF. CDR3 bases: TGCAGCGTTACGTTATGGGGGGGTGGCTACACCTTC.

J is TRBJ2-2 and V is TRBV13; D remains ambiguous. CDR3 length: 14 residues. V lost 8 bases and J lost 2, with 12 bases in between. The germline V gene has CDR1 PRHDT and CDR2 FYEKMQ (reference sequence). Here the CDR3 reads CASCEEINTGELFF. DNA for the CDR3: TGTGCCAGCTGTGAGGAGATCAACACCGGGGAGCTGTTTTTT.

The chain links TRBV3-1 (or the pseudogene TRBV3-2) to TRBJ2-3; 10 nucleotides align to TRBD2. The germline gives CDR1 LGHDT, CDR2 YNNKEL (reference sequence). This CDR3 comprises 13 residues. This CDR3 reads CSGGGTSTDTQYF. The CDR3 coding sequence is TGTAGCGGGGGGGGTACTAGCACAGATACGCAGTATTTT.

The rearrangement links TRBV9 to TRBJ2-1, with 11 bases matching TRBD2. The CDR3 has 18 residues. Germline assignment: CDR1 SGDLS and CDR2 YYNGEE. V shed 3 bases and J 1 base; nucleotides not matched to a gene: 9. CDR3 in DNA: TGTGCCAGCAGCGGGAGGATCGGGACTAGCGGATCCTACAATGAGCAGTTCTTC. This translates into CASSGRIGTSGSYNEQFF.

The CDR3 spells CAISGKTSGRSGSYNEQFF. In nucleotides, the CDR3 is TGTGCCATCAGCGGAAAGACTAGCGGGAGGTCGGGCTCCTACAATGAGCAGTTCTTC. The rearrangement joins TRBV10-3 to TRBJ2-1; 13 bases line up with TRBD2. The CDR3 consists of 19 residues. In germline, CDR1 is ENHRY, CDR2 SYGVKD. With V trimmed by 6 bases and J by 0 bases, 11 bases remained unmatched.

This sequence joins TRBV30 and TRBJ1-2; D is undetermined. CDR1 is GTSNPN, CDR2 SVGIG, per germline (reference sequence). With 0 bases removed from V and 2 bases from J, the gap between germline ends came to 7 bases. This CDR3 spans 13 amino acids. CDR3 DNA: TGTGCCTGGAGTGTCGGGTCAAACTATGGCTACACCTTC. Its protein is CAWSVGSNYGYTF.

The rearrangement links TRBV5-1 to TRBJ1-4, with D maybe TRBD1 (5 bases). Germline CDR1 reads SGHRS; CDR2 reads YFSETQ. This CDR3 comprises 15 residues. V was cut by 4 bases and J by 4 bases, with 14 bases left in between. In DNA form, the CDR3 reads TGCGCCAGCAGCCCGGTGGGGCACGGTAATGAAAAACTGTTTTTT. Encoded protein: CASSPVGHGNEKLFF.

The genes are TRBV28 and TRBJ2-3, with TRBD1 matching 7 bases. The CDR3 has 13 amino acids. CDR1 and CDR2 (germline): MDHEN, SYDVKM. The V and J ends lost 6 bases and 4 bases, in that order; junction bases with no gene match: 4. The CDR3 region has the DNA TGTGCCAGCAGAAAAACAGGGGCAGATACGCAGTATTTT. Translated: CASRKTGADTQYF.

The chain carries TRBV28 and TRBJ2-5; the D gene is possibly TRBD1 (6 bases). V lost 3 bases and J 4 bases, leaving 18 bases between the germline ends. The CDR3 runs 16 residues. CDR1 and CDR2 (germline): MDHEN, SYDVKM. CDR3 residues: CASSFRFTGLGETQYF. The CDR3 DNA reads as TGTGCCAGCAGTTTCCGTTTCACAGGGTTGGGAGAGACCCAGTACTTC.

Of note for this clone: At the DNA level, this CDR3 is encoded by other sequences in the same sample as well. The gene calls are TRBV3-1 (or the pseudogene TRBV3-2) and TRBJ2-2; D ambiguous. Germline CDR1 reads LGHDT; CDR2 reads YNNKEL (reference sequence). The CDR3 length is 13 residues. Deletions cut 1 base from V and 5 bases from J, with 5 bases between. The CDR3 nucleotides are TGTGCCAGCAGCCAAGGCGGAACCGGGGAGCTGTTTTTT. Its protein is CASSQGGTGELFF.

The V call is TRBV30, the J call TRBJ1-1; D gene uncertain. The V end lost 1 base, the J end lost 6 bases, and 6 bases lay between the germline ends. Germline CDR1 GTSNPN, CDR2 SVGIG (reference sequence). The CDR3 is 11 residues long. The CDR3: CAWSDNAEAFF. Here the CDR3 DNA reads TGTGCCTGGAGTGACAACGCTGAAGCTTTCTTT.